This TCR beta chain stems from a study of T cell responses to AZD1222 COVID-19 vaccine. Study-wide background: Second doses were pooled across both intervals (about 4 or about 12 weeks).

Broader study findings: Baseline antibody screening turned up just a handful of seropositive AZD1222 recipients. Following two doses of AZD1222, Spike-specific TCR breadth and depth rose. The donor cohort was predominantly white British with a female majority, and clonal diversity may have been underestimated.

Only one count was recorded for this clone. Its specificity is unknown. The data were produced by immunoSEQ multiplex PCR, yet TCRdb's version contains in-frame clones alone and is incomplete. The table records 150,000 or so clones, more than 75% of them present only once. Sequencing used peripheral blood, obtained on day 0 of AZD1222 vaccination. The receptor was isolated from an adult in good health.

This CDR3 reads CASSQRGAEAFF. CDR3 nucleotide sequence: TGCGCCAGCAGCCAACGGGGAGCTGAAGCTTTCTTT. The genes are TRBV4-3 and TRBJ1-1; the D is unclear. The CDR3 length is 12 residues. Trimming took off 2 bases at V and 6 bases at J, with 7 bases between the two ends. Germline values: CDR1 LGHNA, CDR2 YSLEER.